What follows are 30 T cell receptor beta chains derived from one specimen sequenced in a study of T cell responses to AZD1222 COVID-19 vaccine. Libraries were prepared by immunoSEQ multiplex PCR; TCRdb keeps only in-frame clonotypes and omits some of them. The sample comprises 110,000 to 150,000 clones, 92% of which are singletons, and roughly 1.8% rests with the top ten. This specimen was peripheral blood, taken on day 0 of AZD1222 vaccination. These receptors were taken from an adult in good health.

The chain recombines TRBV9 with TRBJ2-7; a weak D match, TRBD2 (6 bases). The CDR3 length is 14 residues. Trimming pared 3 bases from V and 6 bases from J, leaving 16 bases between. Germline loops: CDR1 SGDLS, CDR2 YYNGEE. CDR3: CASSAPGGTGEQYF. The CDR3, as DNA: TGTGCCAGCAGCGCCCCCGGGGGTACCGGCGAGCAGTACTTC.

This chain's CDR3 is CASSLVLAGGNTGELFF. The CDR3 bases are TGTGCCAGCAGCTTAGTTCTAGCGGGAGGCAACACCGGGGAGCTGTTTTTT. This chain joins TRBV7-8 and TRBJ2-2; 11 bases match TRBD2. V shed 1 base, J shed 2 bases, and the junction held 3 bases outside the gene matches. The germline V gene has CDR1 SGHVS and CDR2 FQNEAQ. CDR3 length: 17 amino acids.

The V and J genes are TRBV27 and TRBJ1-2; no clear D gene. CDR3 length equals 15 residues. Trimming stripped 4 bases from V and 1 base from J, with 13 bases between. Germline CDR1 is MNHEY and CDR2 is SMNVEV (reference sequence). The DNA of the CDR3 is TGTGCCAGCAGTTCTCCCCTCCGGGTTAACTATGGCTACACCTTC. Residues: CASSSPLRVNYGYTF.

The chain is built from TRBV30 and TRBJ1-6, with TRBD1 identical over 10 bases. Germline V gene data show CDR1 as GTSNPN and CDR2 as SVGIG (reference sequence). V shed 2 bases, J shed 7 bases, and the junction held 8 bases outside the gene matches. The CDR3 spans 16 residues. Here the CDR3 reads CAWSSLDRGNNSPLHF. Written as DNA, the CDR3 is TGTGCCTGGAGTTCCCTGGACAGGGGGAACAATTCACCCCTCCACTTT.

The chain couples TRBV6-5 to TRBJ1-6, with no clear D. The V gene lost 6 bases and the J gene lost 7 bases, with 13 bases spanning the gap. CDR1 and CDR2 from the germline V gene are MNHEY and SVGAGI. The CDR3 covers 14 residues. The CDR3 DNA is TGTGCCAGCAGCCTCTGGACGGCCAATTCACCCCTCCACTTT. It encodes CASSLWTANSPLHF.

The chain is built from TRBV25-1 and TRBJ1-3; D gene unclear. CDR1 is MGHDK, CDR2 SYGVNS, per germline. The CDR3 is 11 residues long. Deletions cut 6 bases from V and 3 bases from J, with 3 bases between. Here the CDR3 reads CASRNGNTIYF. The CDR3 DNA follows: TGTGCCAGCAGAAATGGAAACACCATATATTTT.

This clone appeared a single time. The chain has TRBV10-1 and TRBJ2-3, with TRBD2 identical over 7 bases. Unmatched junction bases numbered 3, after V lost 3 bases and J lost 0 bases. Per germline, CDR1 WNHNN and CDR2 SYGVQD (reference sequence). This CDR3 contains 15 residues. CDR3 in DNA: TGCGCCAGCAGTGATAGAGCGGGGAGCACAGATACGCAGTATTTT. It is translated as CASSDRAGSTDTQYF.

The chain has TRBV27 and TRBJ1-6; perhaps TRBD1 as D (6 bases). The CDR3 extends over 16 amino acids. Germline V gives CDR1 MNHEY, CDR2 SMNVEV (reference sequence). Between the trimmed V and J ends, which lost 1 base and 9 bases, there was a span of 16 bases. As DNA, the CDR3 is TGTGCCAGCAGTTTATTGGGGGGCCCACAAAGTTCACCCCTCCACTTT. Amino acids: CASSLLGGPQSSPLHF.

This chain connects TRBV19 to TRBJ1-5; tentatively, D is TRBD1 (6 bases). Trimming took off 6 bases at V and 1 base at J, with 10 bases between the two ends. Germline V gene lookup returns CDR1 LNHDA and CDR2 SQIVND (reference sequence). The CDR3 covers 14 residues. CDR3 residues: CASSPGASNQPQHF. The CDR3 DNA reads as TGTGCCAGTAGCCCAGGGGCAAGCAATCAGCCCCAGCATTTT.

The chain combines TRBV12-3 or TRBV12-4 with TRBJ2-1; D remains ambiguous. V was pared by 6 bases and J by 4 bases, with 10 bases between. The CDR3 is 13 residues long. In DNA, the CDR3 is TGTGCCAGCAGCGCGGAGAGGTACAATGAGCAGTTCTTC. Its protein is CASSAERYNEQFF.

This clone was observed once. The V call is TRBV27, the J call TRBJ2-1; TRBD2 agrees at 11 bases. The CDR3 has 17 residues. CDR1 MNHEY and CDR2 SMNVEV come from the germline V gene (reference sequence). V shed 3 bases, J shed 4 bases, and the junction held 8 bases outside the gene matches. This chain's CDR3 is CASSFLGTSGVYNEQFF. The CDR3 coding sequence is TGTGCCAGCAGTTTCCTTGGGACTAGCGGAGTTTACAATGAGCAGTTCTTC.

The rearrangement links TRBV29-1 to TRBJ1-1, with D unclear. Germline lookup yields CDR1 SQVTM and CDR2 ANQGSEA. V shed 7 bases and J shed 1 base, with 7 bases lying between them. There are 11 residues in the CDR3. The DNA for the CDR3 is TGCAGCGCGATTAAGAACACTGAAGCTTTCTTT. Its protein is CSAIKNTEAFF.

V is TRBV28 and J is TRBJ2-1; 13 bases fit TRBD2. Germline V gene lookup returns CDR1 MDHEN and CDR2 SYDVKM. V dropped 3 bases and J dropped 8; count of bases not matched to a gene: 4. The CDR3 runs to 15 residues. This CDR3 reads CASSFWTSGSDEQFF. DNA for the CDR3: TGTGCCAGCAGTTTTTGGACTAGCGGGAGCGATGAGCAGTTCTTC.

J is TRBJ1-5 and V is TRBV27; TRBD1 aligns across 8 bases. CDR3 length equals 18 residues. In germline, CDR1 is MNHEY, CDR2 SMNVEV (reference sequence). V trimming: 1 base; J trimming: 2 bases; junction bases outside the gene matches: 10. The CDR3 DNA is TGTGCCAGCAGTTTATTCGGACAGGGTGTTTTTCGCAATCAGCCCCAGCATTTT. Translated, it gives CASSLFGQGVFRNQPQHF.

The chain has TRBV5-4 and TRBJ2-7; no clear D. Trimming shortened V by 2 bases and J by 5 bases, and 11 bases separated the two germline ends. The CDR3 length is 13 residues. CDR1 is SGHNT and CDR2 is YYREEE in the germline V gene (reference sequence). This chain's CDR3 is CASSFTTGNEQYF. CDR3 sequence (DNA): TGTGCCAGCAGCTTTACGACTGGAAACGAGCAGTACTTC. Together with reference TRBV5-4 and TRBJ2-7, the CDR3 gives the full variable domain: ETGVTQSPTHLIKTRGQQVTLRCSSQSGHNTVSWYQQALGQGPQFIFQYYREEENGRGNFPPRFSGLQFPNYSSELNVNALELDDSALYLCASSFTTGNEQYFGPGTRLTVT.

The CDR3 spells CASSFEGRIEAFF. The CDR3 coding sequence is TGTGCCAGCAGCTTCGAGGGGCGGATTGAAGCTTTCTTT. J is TRBJ1-1 and V is TRBV7-2; D might be TRBD1 (5 bases). The CDR3 sequence is 13 residues long. The V end was cut by 3 bases, the J end by 7 bases, with 12 bases between. CDR1 is SGHTA, CDR2 FQGNSA, per germline.

Points on this clone: Distinct nucleotide sequences in the sample also encode this CDR3. This chain uses TRBV5-1 with TRBJ2-2; 11 positions match TRBD2. Germline CDR1 and CDR2: SGHRS and YFSETQ. V was clipped by 2 bases and J by 3 bases; unmatched bases: 0. This CDR3 spans 15 amino acids. The CDR3 is CASSFSGRDTGELFF. The CDR3 region has the DNA TGCGCCAGCAGCTTTAGCGGGAGGGACACCGGGGAGCTGTTTTTT.

The V call is TRBV23-1, the J call TRBJ2-6; D unclear. TRBV23-1 is treated as an ORF (open reading frame) with a function not yet certain. With 0 bases removed from V and 0 bases from J, the gap between germline ends came to 9 bases. The CDR3 is made up of 17 amino acids. The CDR3 nucleotides are TGCGCCAGCAGTCAATCGGAACAGATCTCTGGGGCCAACGTCCTGACTTTC. The encoded protein is CASSQSEQISGANVLTF.

V gene TRBV14 combines with J gene TRBJ1-1; D is ambiguous. This CDR3 has 14 residues. The V and J ends lost 4 bases and 0 bases respectively, with 9 bases between them. Germline loops: CDR1 SGHDN, CDR2 FVKESK. This CDR3 reads CASSPTTLNTEAFF. CDR3 nucleotides: TGTGCCAGCAGCCCGACGACCCTGAACACTGAAGCTTTCTTT.

The chain is built from TRBV7-2 and TRBJ2-7; TRBD2 is a possible D gene (5 bases). Germline V gene data show CDR1 as SGHTA and CDR2 as FQGNSA. The CDR3 consists of 15 residues. V was trimmed by 6 bases and J by 3 bases, leaving 18 bases between them. CDR3 amino acids: CASSPARLPGYEQYF. The CDR3 DNA is TGTGCCAGCAGTCCCGCGCGACTACCCGGCTACGAGCAGTACTTC.

This chain links TRBV5-4 with TRBJ2-7; no clear D gene. The germline V gene encodes CDR1 SGHNT and CDR2 YYREEE (reference sequence). This CDR3 is 12 amino acids long. V shed 2 bases and J shed 6 bases, with 9 bases lying between them. The CDR3 DNA is TGTGCCAGCAGCTTATGGACGGGCGAGCAGTACTTC. Translation gives CASSLWTGEQYF.

V usage is TRBV5-1 and J usage is TRBJ2-2; D is ambiguous. Germline values: CDR1 SGHRS, CDR2 YFSETQ. This CDR3 spans 14 amino acids. V shed 2 bases and J shed 4 bases, with 9 bases lying between them. The CDR3 spells CASSFNRRTGELFF. CDR3 in DNA: TGCGCCAGCAGCTTCAACAGACGCACCGGGGAGCTGTTTTTT.

Written as DNA, the CDR3 is TGTGCCAGCAGCTACCGTGACGAAAACGGGAGAGTGCAAGAGACCCAGTACTTC. Residues: CASSYRDENGRVQETQYF. The chain employs TRBV11-3 and TRBJ2-5, with TRBD2 as a possible D gene (6 bases). Trimming left V 4 bases short and J 2 bases short, with 23 bases between. This CDR3 comprises 18 residues. Germline assignment: CDR1 SGHNT and CDR2 YENEEA.

The rearrangement joins TRBV29-1 to TRBJ1-2; no definite D call. This CDR3 has 12 amino acids. The V and J ends lost 4 bases and 8 bases respectively, with 14 bases between them. Per germline, CDR1 SQVTM and CDR2 ANQGSEA. The CDR3 loop is CSVVTAAGGYTF. The CDR3 region has the DNA TGCAGCGTTGTCACGGCCGCGGGGGGCTACACCTTC.

The chain employs TRBV21-1 and TRBJ2-7; TRBD2 is the table's D call and was not checked against the DNA. TRBV21-1 represents a pseudogene. The CDR3 length is 18 residues. CDR3 region: CASSKPLRSPRDTYEQYF. CDR3 sequence (DNA): TGTGCCAGCAGCAAGCCCCTGAGGTCTCCGAGAGATACCTACGAGCAGTACTTC.

This chain connects TRBV6-4 to TRBJ2-5, with D possibly TRBD1 on 6 matching bases. The germline CDR1 and CDR2 sequences are MRHNA and SNTAGT. The CDR3 is 13 residues long. V was cut by 8 bases and J by 4 bases, with 14 bases left in between. The CDR3 loop is CASLGQCGETQYF. The CDR3 nucleotides read TGTGCCAGCCTCGGACAGTGTGGAGAGACCCAGTACTTC.

This clone was counted once. V and J are TRBV21-1 and TRBJ2-7; the table's D gene call, TRBD2, was not cross checked with the DNA. TRBV21-1 is shown as a pseudogene. The CDR3 has 15 amino acids. CDR3 nucleotide sequence: TGTGCCAGCAGCAACACTAGCGGGAGCTCCTACGAGCAGTACTTC. It translates to CASSNTSGSSYEQYF.

The chain recombines TRBV12-3 or TRBV12-4 with TRBJ1-5; no definite D call. This CDR3 is built from 12 residues. The V and J ends lost 3 bases and 11 bases respectively, with 11 bases between them. The CDR3 nucleotides read TGTGCCAGCAGTTTCAGTGTGAGGTCCCAGCATTTT. Translated: CASSFSVRSQHF.

The chain combines TRBV5-4 with TRBJ2-7, with TRBD1 identical over 7 bases. The length of the CDR3 is 14 residues. The germline V gene has CDR1 SGHNT and CDR2 YYREEE (reference sequence). J lost 5 bases, V lost 4 bases, and 9 bases had no gene match. CDR3 protein: CASSLRQGFHEQYF. The CDR3 bases are TGTGCCAGCAGCCTAAGACAGGGCTTCCACGAGCAGTACTTC.

V gene TRBV7-9 combines with J gene TRBJ2-5; D gene uncertain. The CDR3 sequence is 13 residues long. Trimming stripped 1 base from V and 8 bases from J, with 11 bases between. The germline gives CDR1 SEHNR, CDR2 FQNEAQ (reference sequence). The CDR3 region has the DNA TGTGCCAGCAGCTTAGTGGGCGCGGACACCCAGTACTTC. The encoded protein is CASSLVGADTQYF.